This entry lists 8 T cell receptor beta chains sequenced from one sample in a study of T cell responses to AZD1222 COVID-19 vaccine. Sequencing was performed with immunoSEQ multiplex PCR; in TCRdb, only in-frame clones are kept and a portion is missing. The sample gives 100,000 to 120,000 clones, approximately 87% of which show up once; 2% to 3% is in the top ten. The sequenced sample was peripheral blood, obtained on day 0 of AZD1222 vaccination. The receptor source for this set is an adult in good health.

J is TRBJ2-2 and V is TRBV29-1; 7 nucleotides match TRBD1. V was clipped by 7 bases and J by 0 bases; unmatched bases: 2. The CDR3 covers 13 residues. Germline V gene sequence: CDR1 SQVTM, CDR2 ANQGSEA. Written as DNA, the CDR3 is TGCAGCGGACAGGGCGCGAACACCGGGGAGCTGTTTTTT. Protein sequence: CSGQGANTGELFF.

The V and J genes are TRBV27 and TRBJ2-2; 8 nucleotides match TRBD2. CDR3 length: 17 amino acids. V dropped 5 bases and J dropped 2; count of bases not matched to a gene: 10. From germline, CDR1 is MNHEY and CDR2 SMNVEV (reference sequence). The CDR3 loop is CASSRAAGGLNTGELFF. The CDR3 DNA sequence: TGTGCCAGCAGTCGCGCCGCGGGGGGACTTAACACCGGGGAGCTGTTTTTT.

The chain is built from TRBV7-2 and TRBJ1-2; no clear D gene. This CDR3 spans 15 amino acids. The germline V and J ends were trimmed by 1 base and 4 bases, with 13 bases remaining between them. CDR1 and CDR2 (germline): SGHTA, FQGNSA. The CDR3 protein is CASSLGGWDPYGYTF. The DNA of the CDR3 is TGTGCCAGCAGCTTAGGAGGGTGGGATCCCTATGGCTACACCTTC.

The rearrangement joins TRBV4-1 to TRBJ1-4; no reliable D call. The CDR3 is 17 amino acids. Germline loops: CDR1 MGHRA, CDR2 YSYEKL. The germline V and J ends were trimmed by 2 bases and 0 bases, with 13 bases remaining between them. The CDR3 sequence: CASSQPTVTATNEKLFF. The DNA for the CDR3 is TGCGCCAGCAGCCAACCTACAGTGACCGCAACTAATGAAAAACTGTTTTTT.

CDR3 residues: CASKEWGRETQYF. DNA for the CDR3: TGTGCCAGCAAAGAATGGGGGAGAGAGACCCAGTACTTC. The rearrangement links TRBV2 to TRBJ2-5; perhaps D is TRBD1 or TRBD2 (5 bases each). Trimming left V 7 bases short and J 4 bases short, with 13 bases between. Per germline, CDR1 SNHLY and CDR2 FYNNEI. The CDR3 has 13 residues.

The chain carries TRBV28 and TRBJ1-2; D unclear. V lost 3 bases and J 2 bases, leaving 16 bases between the germline ends. CDR3 length: 16 residues. From germline, CDR1 is MDHEN and CDR2 SYDVKM. CDR3 DNA: TGTGCCAGCAGTTTTCAATTCGGCAGCTCCAACTATGGCTACACCTTC. It yields the protein CASSFQFGSSNYGYTF.

The chain combines TRBV10-3 with TRBJ2-5; D is ambiguous. Germline CDR1 ENHRY, CDR2 SYGVKD. The CDR3 runs 11 residues. V was trimmed by 5 bases and J by 5 bases, leaving 6 bases between them. The CDR3 sequence is CAISYGETQYF. The CDR3 DNA is TGTGCCATCAGTTATGGGGAGACCCAGTACTTC.

This sequence joins TRBV19 and TRBJ1-4; TRBD1 agrees at 12 bases. The CDR3 consists of 17 residues. Germline V lookup: CDR1 LNHDA, CDR2 SQIVND (reference sequence). Germline trimming cut 3 bases from V and 8 bases from J; bases unmatched to any gene: 10. CDR3 coding DNA: TGTGCCAGTAGTATTCATTTGGGACAGGGGGCAAGGGAAAAACTGTTTTTT. It is translated as CASSIHLGQGAREKLFF. The variable domain in full, completed from reference TRBV19 and TRBJ1-4, reads DGGITQSPKYLFRKEGQNVTLSCEQNLNHDAMYWYRQDPGQGLRLIYYSQIVNDFQKGDIAEGYSVSREKKESFPLTVTSAQKNPTAFYLCASSIHLGQGAREKLFFGSGTQLSVL.